Shown below are 8 T cell receptor beta chains from a single sample sequenced in a study of tumor and adjacent non-tumor tissue in lung cancer. TCRbeta libraries were built with three rounds of nested PCR, modified from ARM-PCR. TCRdb passed the multiplex PCR reads through MiXCR, listing each CDR3 protein once. Of approximately 120,000 distinct CDR3 sequences in the sample, more than 70% were seen once. This sample's RNA came from whole unsorted tissue. The sequenced sample was lung tumor tissue. Source of these receptors: an older woman with non-small cell lung cancer.

Turning to this clonotype: The junction departs from the called germline gene at one end, perhaps through a read error. The V and J genes are TRBV11-2 and TRBJ1-2, with D possibly matching TRBD1 (5 bases). The CDR3 contains 18 residues. CDR1 and CDR2 (germline): SGHAT, FQNNGV. The CDR3 bases are TGTGTCAGCATTACTCTATGGGGTACCACAGGAATTAACTATGGCTACAGCTTC. It translates to CVSITLWGTTGINYGYSF.

This clonotype was recorded once. Likely a read error: the CDR3 ends without its conserved phenylalanine or tryptophan. V usage is TRBV11-2 and J usage is TRBJ2-3; TRBD2 matches at 11 bases. The germline V gene has CDR1 SGHAT and CDR2 FQNNGV. This CDR3 contains 17 residues. V gave up 5 bases and J gave up 10 bases; unmatched junction bases: 17. The CDR3 loop reads CASSDGTSGGRTDPQYL. CDR3 bases: TGTGCCAGCAGCGACGGGACTAGCGGAGGTCGGACGGATCCGCAGTATCTT.

To note about this clonotype: The CDR3 carries no conserved terminal phenylalanine or tryptophan, so it likely arises from a read error. J is TRBJ1-2 and V is TRBV4-2, with 7 nucleotides matching TRBD1. CDR1 and CDR2 from the germline V gene are LGHNA and YNFKEQ. The CDR3 length is 16 residues. CDR3 sequence: CASSQAGTVGPVGYTL. Here the CDR3 DNA reads TGTGCCAGCAGTCAAGCAGGGACAGTCGGCCCCGTCGGCTACACCTTA.

Points on this clonotype: The CDR3 ends on some other residue instead of the conserved phenylalanine or tryptophan, so this is likely a read error. The genes are TRBV29-1 and TRBJ1-1; D not resolved. Germline CDR1 reads SQVTM; CDR2 reads ANQGSEA. Trimming removed 6 bases from V and 4 bases from J, with 15 bases in between. This CDR3 is 13 amino acids long. The CDR3 DNA is TGCAGCGTCGAACCTCATGGGAGCACTGAAGCTTTCTAT. It is translated as CSVEPHGSTEAFY.

V usage is TRBV20-1 and J usage is TRBJ1-2, with a tentative D call TRBD1 (6 bases). Germline CDR1 and CDR2: DFQATT and SNEGSKA (reference sequence). Trimming cost V 3 bases and J 4 bases, with 12 bases left between them. CDR3 length: 13 amino acids. The CDR3 protein is CSASEGDGYGYTF. CDR3 bases: TGCAGTGCTAGCGAGGGGGACGGCTATGGCTACACCTTC.

This clonotype appeared many times. The chain couples TRBV20-1 to TRBJ1-3, with 8 bases aligning to TRBD1. This CDR3 region has 15 residues. Germline V gene sequence: CDR1 DFQATT, CDR2 SNEGSKA (reference sequence). V was clipped by 0 bases and J by 0 bases; unmatched bases: 1. The CDR3 bases are TGCAGTGCTAGAGATACAGGGGGCTCTGGAAACACCATATATTTT. This translates into CSARDTGGSGNTIYF.

The sample holds a few counts of this clonotype. The conserved phenylalanine or tryptophan is not found at the CDR3 terminus, so this likely reflects a read error. The chain employs TRBV11-2 and TRBJ2-7; TRBD2 matches 14 bases. The germline CDR1 and CDR2 sequences are SGHAT and FQNNGV. The length of the CDR3 is 15 residues. Trimming at V came to 4 bases and at J to 6 bases, leaving 5 bases not matched to a gene. CDR3 amino acids: CASSYGTSGSCEQYL. The CDR3 nucleotides read TGTGCCAGCAGCTACGGGACTAGCGGGAGTTGCGAGCAGTACTTA.

Regarding this clonotype: The conserved phenylalanine or tryptophan is not found at the CDR3 terminus, so this likely reflects a read error. The chain has TRBV11-3 and TRBJ2-1; no clear D gene. The CDR3 runs to 12 residues. Germline CDR1 and CDR2: SGHNT and YENEEA. CDR3 sequence: CSSSLDMDEQFV. The CDR3 DNA follows: TGTTCCAGCAGCTTAGATATGGATGAGCAGTTCGTC.